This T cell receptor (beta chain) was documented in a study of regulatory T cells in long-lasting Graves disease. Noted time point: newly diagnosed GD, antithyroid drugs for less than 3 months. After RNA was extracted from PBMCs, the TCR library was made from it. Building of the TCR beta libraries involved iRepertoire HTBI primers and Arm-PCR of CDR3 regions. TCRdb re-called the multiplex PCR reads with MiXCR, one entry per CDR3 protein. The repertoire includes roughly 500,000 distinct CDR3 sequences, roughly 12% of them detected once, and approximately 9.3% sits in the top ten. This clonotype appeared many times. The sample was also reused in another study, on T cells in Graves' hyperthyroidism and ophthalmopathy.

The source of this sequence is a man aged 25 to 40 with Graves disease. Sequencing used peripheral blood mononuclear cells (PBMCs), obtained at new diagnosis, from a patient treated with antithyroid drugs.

The CDR3 loop is CASSLEEASGVYEQYF. The CDR3 DNA sequence: TGTGCCAGCAGCTTGGAGGAGGCTAGCGGGGTATACGAGCAGTACTTC. The chain couples TRBV5-5 to TRBJ2-7; 9 nucleotides line up with TRBD2. CDR3 length: 16 residues. V gave up 0 bases and J gave up 4 bases; unmatched junction bases: 8. CDR1 and CDR2 from the germline V gene are SGHKS and YYEKEE (reference sequence).